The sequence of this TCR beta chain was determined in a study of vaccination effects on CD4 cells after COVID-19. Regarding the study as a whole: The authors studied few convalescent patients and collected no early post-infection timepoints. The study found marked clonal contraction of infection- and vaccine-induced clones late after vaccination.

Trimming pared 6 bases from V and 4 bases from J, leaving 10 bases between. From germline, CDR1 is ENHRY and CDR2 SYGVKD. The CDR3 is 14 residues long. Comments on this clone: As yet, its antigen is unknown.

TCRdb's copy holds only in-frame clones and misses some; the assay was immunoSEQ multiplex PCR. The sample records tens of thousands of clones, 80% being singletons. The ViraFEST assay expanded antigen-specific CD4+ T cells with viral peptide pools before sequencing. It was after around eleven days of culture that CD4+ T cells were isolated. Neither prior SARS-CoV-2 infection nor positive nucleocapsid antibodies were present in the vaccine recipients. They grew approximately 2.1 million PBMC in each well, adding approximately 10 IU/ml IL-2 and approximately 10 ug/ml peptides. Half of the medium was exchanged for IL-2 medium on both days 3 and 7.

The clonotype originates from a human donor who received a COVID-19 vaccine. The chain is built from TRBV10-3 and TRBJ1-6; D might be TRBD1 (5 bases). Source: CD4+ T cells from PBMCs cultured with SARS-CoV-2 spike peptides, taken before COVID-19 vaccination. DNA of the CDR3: TGTGCCATCAGCCCAGGGTTGTATAATTCACCCCTCCACTTT. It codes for CAISPGLYNSPLHF.